This T cell receptor (beta chain) was profiled in a study of beta chain features in type 1 diabetes. Study summary: Across every sample, 85 million to 120 million sorted cells were examined in total.

Sequenced material consisted of expressed TCRB transcripts (all of the isolated RNA was reverse transcribed). Profiling relied on immunoSEQ multiplex PCR, and the TCRdb table lists in-frame clones only, not all of them. The repertoire consists of 200,000 to 250,000 clones, with about 70% occurring once and the leading ten covering roughly 0.048%. Per the germline V gene, CDR1 is SEHNR and CDR2 is FQNEAQ (reference sequence). The CDR3 has 17 amino acids. The V segment lost 4 bases and the J segment 2 bases; nucleotides outside the gene matches: 9. This receptor was identified in a man aged 30 to 39 in good health. The chain couples TRBV7-9 to TRBJ2-5; the match to TRBD1 covers 11 bases. Sequenced: naive CD4+ T cells from blood. In DNA form, the CDR3 reads TGTGCCAGCAGCTCCGGGACAGGGGGTCGCGCACAAGAGACCCAGTACTTC. Translation: CASSSGTGGRAQETQYF.